The 8 T cell receptor beta chains below were found in one sample sequenced in a study of shared clonotypes between healthy human individuals (dated by TCRdb to 2020 to 2022). CD8 naive samples were CD45RO-negative cells positively selected for CCR7, giving a CD45RA+CCR7+ population that excluded TemRA cells. Library construction relied on the immunoSEQ multiplex PCR assay. The clones in this table, taken by TCRdb from immuneACCESS, are in-frame only. Not every clone is retained; where verified, under half of the shortfall comes from an unresolved V gene, and the cause of the rest is unknown. The sample table shows roughly 2,000,000 clones, and about 95% are seen once. 1% to 1.5% of the sample comes from the top ten. The sample was naive CD8+ T cells sorted from blood. The sample's cell subset or site, from its label and the paper: CD45RA+CCR7+. The receptors originated from a man aged 18 to 30 in good health.

The chain couples TRBV11-2 to TRBJ2-5, with D hard to call. This CDR3 spans 11 amino acids. Looked up from germline, CDR1 is SGHAT and CDR2 is FQNNGV. The germline V and J ends were trimmed by 5 bases and 9 bases, with 10 bases remaining between them. The CDR3 nucleotides are TGTGCCAGCAGCGGCCAGGATCCCCAGTACTTC. Its protein is CASSGQDPQYF.

This clone has more than one count but fewer than ten. The chain has TRBV29-1 and TRBJ1-2, with D perhaps matching TRBD1 (5 bases). Germline V lookup: CDR1 SQVTM, CDR2 ANQGSEA. Between the trimmed V and J ends, which lost 5 bases and 3 bases, there was a span of 10 bases. This CDR3 contains 12 residues. CDR3 protein: CSVMRGDYGYTF. The CDR3 DNA is TGCAGCGTTATGCGGGGGGACTATGGCTACACCTTC. Combining the CDR3 with reference TRBV29-1 and TRBJ1-2 gives the whole variable domain SAVISQKPSRDICQRGTSLTIQCQVDSQVTMMFWYRQQPGQSLTLIATANQGSEATYESGFVIDKFPISRPNLTFSTLTVSNMSPEDSSIYLCSVMRGDYGYTFGSGTRLTVV.

The V and J genes are TRBV7-3 and TRBJ2-3; 13 bases line up with TRBD2. CDR1 SGHTA and CDR2 FQGTGA come from the germline V gene. CDR3 length: 14 residues. Trimming at V came to 5 bases and at J to 6 bases, leaving 2 bases not matched to a gene. The CDR3 is CASSGTSGADTQYF. CDR3 DNA: TGTGCCAGCAGCGGGACTAGCGGGGCGGATACGCAGTATTTT.

This chain connects TRBV13 to TRBJ2-1; D tentatively fits TRBD1 or TRBD2 (5 bases each). CDR1 is PRHDT and CDR2 is FYEKMQ in the germline V gene (reference sequence). V was pared by 5 bases and J by 12 bases, with 29 bases between. CDR3 length equals 17 residues. The CDR3 DNA sequence: TGTGCCAGCAGCCTCCCAACCGGGGACGCTGGGGTTAGAGTGCAGTTCTTC. It specifies CASSLPTGDAGVRVQFF.

This rearrangement joins TRBV2 to TRBJ2-5; TRBD2 agrees at 11 bases. Unmatched junction bases numbered 12, after V lost 7 bases and J lost 5 bases. Germline CDR1 and CDR2: SNHLY and FYNNEI. CDR3 length: 16 amino acids. CDR3 residues: CASMDYSGGALETQYF. The CDR3 nucleotides read TGTGCCAGCATGGACTATAGCGGGGGGGCTTTGGAGACCCAGTACTTC.

This clone was detected once. The chain carries TRBV2 and TRBJ1-4; D might be TRBD1 (6 bases). Per the germline V gene, CDR1 is SNHLY and CDR2 is FYNNEI. The V end was cut by 7 bases, the J end by 5 bases, with 17 bases between. The CDR3 has 15 amino acids. The CDR3 region is CASIAVGGGNEKLFF. CDR3 coding DNA: TGTGCCAGCATCGCAGTAGGGGGGGGAAATGAAAAACTGTTTTTT.

V and J are TRBV4-1 and TRBJ2-7, with 8 bases that match TRBD1. The CDR3 loop spans 15 amino acids. The V gene end was trimmed by 4 bases and the J gene end by 6 bases; junction bases not matched to a gene: 11. Germline CDR1 reads MGHRA; CDR2 reads YSYEKL. The CDR3 sequence is CASSLVGQGRSEQYF. The CDR3 DNA reads TGCGCCAGCAGCCTCGTCGGACAGGGTCGTAGCGAGCAGTACTTC.

About this clone: Different DNA sequences within this sample yield the same CDR3. The chain employs TRBV27 and TRBJ1-2; TRBD1 matches 7 bases. Per the germline V gene, CDR1 is MNHEY and CDR2 is SMNVEV (reference sequence). The CDR3 runs 14 residues. The V and J ends lost 6 bases and 4 bases, in that order; junction bases with no gene match: 8. The CDR3 spells CASSLTGTLYGYTF. DNA for the CDR3: TGTGCCAGCAGCCTGACAGGGACACTCTATGGCTACACCTTC.